This TCR beta chain was sequenced for a study of glioma-infiltrating T cells after dendritic cell vaccination. In germline, CDR1 is MNHNS, CDR2 SASEGT. Trimming at V came to 6 bases and at J to 1 base, leaving 2 bases not matched to a gene. The CDR3 is 13 amino acids. Only in-frame clones appear in the TCRdb table, and some are missing; sequencing was by immunoSEQ multiplex PCR. The table includes about 49,000 clones, 65% to 90% detected once. This specimen consisted of blood, obtained before dendritic cell vaccination. This sequence joins TRBV6-1 and TRBJ2-5; 7 bases agree with TRBD1. The TCR originated in a human donor with glioblastoma. CDR3 region: CASSGTAQETQYF. The CDR3 DNA follows: TGTGCCAGCAGCGGGACAGCCCAAGAGACCCAGTACTTC.